The subject of this entry is one T cell receptor (beta chain). This entry is derived from a study of control samples from healthy donors and cancer patients. Germline loops: CDR1 SGDLS, CDR2 YYNGEE. Trimming removed 3 bases from V and 4 bases from J; junction bases left unmatched: 16. The CDR3 sequence is 18 residues long. Libraries were prepared by immunoSEQ multiplex PCR; TCRdb keeps only in-frame clonotypes and omits some of them. Among about 97,000 clones listed, approximately 90% were seen once. This TCR derives from a man younger than 40 in good health. Sequencing was carried out using blood. The genes are TRBV9 and TRBJ1-2; 9 bases agree with TRBD1. CDR3 sequence: CASSGNRGRRRLPYGYTF. The CDR3 bases are TGTGCCAGCAGCGGAAACAGGGGGCGAAGAAGGCTCCCCTATGGCTACACCTTC.